This T cell receptor (beta chain) was recovered during a study of T cell responses to AZD1222 COVID-19 vaccine. Points from the study as a whole: The number of AZD1222 recipients seropositive at baseline was only 6 or 7. Dominant at 160-218 and 743-854, vaccine-associated CD4 TCRs also spanned spike.

In the case of this clone: Its antigen remains unknown.

Germline V gene sequence: CDR1 MNHEY, CDR2 SVGEGT. V was trimmed by 0 bases and J by 4 bases, leaving 15 bases between them. CDR3 length: 16 amino acids. Sequenced by immunoSEQ multiplex PCR; TCRdb stores in-frame clones only, minus some. The data show roughly 130,000 clones, with roughly 85% seen just once and approximately 1.6% held by the top ten. The source of this sequence is an adult in good health. The genes are TRBV6-2 or TRBV6-3 and TRBJ2-5, with D perhaps matching TRBD2 (6 bases). Sequenced here: peripheral blood, sampled on day 0 of AZD1222 vaccination. The CDR3 protein is CASSYSNYGGGETQYF. The CDR3 DNA follows: TGTGCCAGCAGTTACTCGAATTACGGGGGAGGAGAGACCCAGTACTTC.